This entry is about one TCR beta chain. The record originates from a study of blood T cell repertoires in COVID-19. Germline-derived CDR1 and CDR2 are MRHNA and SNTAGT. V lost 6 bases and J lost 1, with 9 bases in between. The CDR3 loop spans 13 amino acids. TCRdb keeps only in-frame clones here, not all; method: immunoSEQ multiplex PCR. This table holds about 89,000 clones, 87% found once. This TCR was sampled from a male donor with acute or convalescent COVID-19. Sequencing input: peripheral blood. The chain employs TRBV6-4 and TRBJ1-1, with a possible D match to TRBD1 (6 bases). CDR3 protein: CASRGAQNTEAFF. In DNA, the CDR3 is TGTGCCAGCAGGGGGGCACAGAACACTGAAGCTTTCTTT.